Listed below are T cell receptor beta chains from one sample, sequenced in a study of blood T cell repertoires in COVID-19. The repertoire was sequenced with immunoSEQ multiplex PCR; TCRdb's copy has only in-frame clones and lacks some. The sample shows about 390,000 clones, 80% to 90% of them seen only once. The source material was peripheral blood. These receptors originate from a woman aged 55-70 years with COVID-19, enrolled during active disease. CDR3s include the opening cysteine and the closing phenylalanine or tryptophan. D genes are given only for firm matches. Size tells how often a clone was seen (once, few, many) or the class of an expanded clone, and some rows leave it out.

NA	TRBV6-5	NA	CASSSIGGRGEQFF
NA	TRBV4-1	NA	CASSQDGGSNQPQHF
TRBD1	TRBV7-3	NA	CASSLTGGAGGYTF
NA	TRBV28	NA	CASDLYSGRGEAFF
NA	TRBV5-1	NA	CASSQNVLQGGNTEAFF
TRBD1	TRBV19	NA	CASNLGQGDEQFF
NA	TRBV29-1	NA	CSVAAGSDEKLFF
NA	TRBV7-6	NA	CASSLDVQSYEQYF
NA	TRBV11-2	NA	CASSLVPVSGDKQYF
TRBD1	TRBV28	NA	CASSSTGVGNQPQHF
NA	TRBV27	NA	CASSLSFGTLETQYF
TRBD1	TRBV6-6	few	CASSQKDRPSYGYTF
NA	TRBV30	NA	CAWSVARVVSPLHF
TRBD1	TRBV5-8	NA	CASSLAGGGNTIYF
NA	TRBV5-1	once	CASSHTGSSYNSPLHF
NA	TRBV3-1/TRBV3-2	NA	CASSQDRSQTGYGYTF
NA	TRBV2	NA	CASNIDPSGGNTIYF
NA	TRBV6-6	many	CASGMIFVTAGNTIYF